This is a list of T cell receptor beta chains from one sample in a study of T-cell reconstitution after alpha-beta-depleted transplantation in children. TCRdb itself ran the PCR reads through MiXCR, one entry per CDR3 protein. The repertoire includes hundreds of thousands of distinct CDR3 sequences, around 7.3% of them detected once, and 8.5% to 9.5% sits in the top ten. Here the sequenced sample was peripheral blood, taken 360 days after TCRalphabeta/CD19-depleted stem cell transplant. All receptors come from a female patient between 2 and 15 years old who had a stem cell transplant for Fanconi anemia, so the T cells may come from the graft donor. Both conserved end residues are part of each CDR3. The order of the fields is D gene, J gene, clone size, V gene, CDR3 DNA, CDR3 protein. The D gene is left open where the match is weak. Size is stated for part of the rows, as once, few or many counts, or as a class when the clone is expanded.

d_gene: TRBD1
j_gene: TRBJ1-2
abundance: many
v_gene: TRBV29-1
CDR3nt: TGCAGCGTTCGACAGGGGGCGAACTATGGCTACACCTTC
CDR3aa: CSVRQGANYGYTF

d_gene: TRBD2
j_gene: TRBJ2-7
abundance: many
v_gene: TRBV5-1
CDR3nt: TGCGCCAGCAGCCCACCACTAGCGGGAGGATTGTACGAGCAGTACTTC
CDR3aa: CASSPPLAGGLYEQYF

d_gene: .
j_gene: TRBJ2-7
abundance: .
v_gene: TRBV6-5
CDR3nt: TGTGCCAGCAGTTTTGATCGATGGTACGAGCAGTACTTC
CDR3aa: CASSFDRWYEQYF

d_gene: TRBD2
j_gene: TRBJ2-3
abundance: few
v_gene: TRBV20-1
CDR3nt: TGCAGTGCTGCGGGGGGGCCTAGCACAGATACGCAGTATTTT
CDR3aa: CSAAGGPSTDTQYF

d_gene: .
j_gene: TRBJ2-3
abundance: many
v_gene: TRBV20-1
CDR3nt: TGCAGTGCCCCTGTGGGGGGAGGTACAGATACGCAGTATTTT
CDR3aa: CSAPVGGGTDTQYF

d_gene: .
j_gene: TRBJ2-1
abundance: many
v_gene: TRBV7-2
CDR3nt: TGTGCCAGCAGCTTAATCCGGTTGGATGAGCAGTTCTTC
CDR3aa: CASSLIRLDEQFF

d_gene: .
j_gene: TRBJ1-1
abundance: few
v_gene: TRBV5-6
CDR3nt: TGTGCCAGCAGCTTGTTTTTAGGAGGGGTGGCTGAAGCTTTCTTT
CDR3aa: CASSLFLGGVAEAFF

d_gene: TRBD2
j_gene: TRBJ2-7
abundance: few
v_gene: TRBV28
CDR3nt: TGTGCCAGCAGTCCGGCCGGACTAGTACCCTACGAGCAGTACTTC
CDR3aa: CASSPAGLVPYEQYF

d_gene: .
j_gene: TRBJ1-1
abundance: many
v_gene: TRBV5-1
CDR3nt: TGCGCCAGCAGCACGGACAGCCATTCGAACACTGAAGCTTTCTTT
CDR3aa: CASSTDSHSNTEAFF

d_gene: .
j_gene: TRBJ2-1
abundance: many
v_gene: TRBV7-9
CDR3nt: TGTGCCAGCAGCTTAGCGCTCGTTGAGCAGTTCTTC
CDR3aa: CASSLALVEQFF

d_gene: .
j_gene: TRBJ1-5
abundance: many
v_gene: TRBV12-3/TRBV12-4
CDR3nt: TGTGCCAGCAGGGGCCTAGGCTTCAATCAGCCCCAGCATTTT
CDR3aa: CASRGLGFNQPQHF

d_gene: .
j_gene: TRBJ2-7
abundance: many
v_gene: TRBV5-1
CDR3nt: TGCGCCAGCAGCTTGGCCCCGAGGGGCTACGAGCAGTACTTC
CDR3aa: CASSLAPRGYEQYF

d_gene: TRBD1
j_gene: TRBJ2-2
abundance: many
v_gene: TRBV5-1
CDR3nt: TGCGCCAGCAGCCCCGGACAGGGCGGCGGGGAGCTGTTTTTT
CDR3aa: CASSPGQGGGELFF